A single sample is the source of the 27 T cell receptor beta chains below, sequenced in a study of T cells in Graves' hyperthyroidism and ophthalmopathy. TCR beta CDR3 sequences were amplified from RNA transcripts. HTBI primers were employed in a first-round RT-PCR of the TCR CDR3. TCRdb independently ran MiXCR on the multiplex PCR reads; one entry per CDR3 protein. In the table there are nearly 750,000 distinct CDR3 sequences, just over 35% of which are singletons. The source material was blood. The source of these receptors is a middle-aged woman with Graves' hyperthyroidism.

The rearrangement uses TRBV19 and TRBJ2-5; 9 bases match TRBD1. Looked up from germline, CDR1 is LNHDA and CDR2 is SQIVND (reference sequence). J gave up 6 bases and V 7 bases, and 12 bases lay outside the gene matches. The CDR3 length is 15 residues. The CDR3 region is CASTPTGTGKKTQYF. Here the CDR3 DNA reads TGTGCCAGTACCCCGACCGGGACAGGGAAAAAGACCCAGTACTTC.

The table lists this clonotype with a count of one. The chain couples TRBV9 to TRBJ1-2; D is undetermined. Germline V gene data show CDR1 as SGDLS and CDR2 as YYNGEE. The CDR3 covers 15 residues. Trimming removed 7 bases from V and 6 bases from J, with 22 bases in between. The CDR3: CASSLTDRSFDGYTF. The DNA of the CDR3 is TGTGCCAGCTCCCTTACCGACCGGAGTTTCGATGGCTACACCTTC.

In its sample, this clonotype was seen many times. The CDR3 DNA reads as TGTGCCATCGGGCAGAACTATCAGCCCCAGCATTTT. Its translation is CAIGQNYQPQHF. This chain joins TRBV10-3 and TRBJ1-5; no clear D. The CDR3 totals 12 residues. V gave up 8 bases and J gave up 5 bases, with 10 bases separating them. CDR1 and CDR2 (germline): ENHRY, SYGVKD.

Concerning this clonotype: A much larger clone sits a single nucleotide away, making a read error possible. The chain links TRBV24-1 to TRBJ2-2, with D tentatively TRBD2 (5 bases). In germline, CDR1 is KGHDR, CDR2 SFDVKD. The length of the CDR3 is 13 residues. Written as DNA, the CDR3 is TGTGCCACCAGTGCAGCGGCAACCGGGGAGCTGCTTTTT. This translates into CATSAAATGELLF.

This chain uses TRBV10-3 with TRBJ2-6; 10 bases are shared with TRBD2. This CDR3 region has 15 residues. Trimming removed 7 bases from V and 4 bases from J; junction bases left unmatched: 4. Germline assignment: CDR1 ENHRY and CDR2 SYGVKD. DNA for the CDR3: TGTGCCATCAACAAGGGACTAGCGGGGGCCAACGTCCTGACTTTC. Translation gives CAINKGLAGANVLTF.

As to this clonotype: The junction and the germline gene differ at one end; a read error may be behind it. The J gene is TRBJ2-7, the V gene TRBV12-3 or TRBV12-4; 7 bases map to TRBD2. The CDR3 has 15 residues. CDR3: CASRGEGGATYGQYF. For the CDR3, the DNA is TGTGCCAGCAGAGGTGAGGGAGGGGCCACCTACGGGCAGTACTTC.

This clonotype was found many times. Germline is not matched at one junction end, which may reflect a read error. V and J are TRBV7-2 and TRBJ1-6, with D perhaps TRBD1 (6 bases). The CDR3 extends over 16 amino acids. Germline V gives CDR1 SGHTA, CDR2 FQGNSA. DNA for the CDR3: TGCGCCAGCAGCCAAGAGCCAGGGGCAAGGAATTCACCCCTCCACTTT. This codes for CASSQEPGARNSPLHF.

This clonotype was seen a few times. One base away lies a much larger clone, so this may be a sequencing read error. The chain employs TRBV10-3 and TRBJ2-6; the D call may be TRBD1 or TRBD2 (5 bases each). The length of the CDR3 is 15 residues. Germline assignment: CDR1 ENHRY and CDR2 SYGVKD. The DNA for the CDR3 is TGTGCCATCAGTGAGGGGAGCTCTGGGGCCAACGTCCTGGCTTTC. Translating gives CAISEGSSGANVLAF.

The CDR3 DNA sequence: TGCAGCGTTCAGACCACCGGGGAGCTGTTTTTT. As protein: CSVQTTGELFF. The chain is built from TRBV29-1 and TRBJ2-2, with unresolved D. Germline V gene lookup returns CDR1 SQVTM and CDR2 ANQGSEA. V gave up 5 bases and J gave up 4 bases, with 5 bases separating them. The CDR3 spans 11 residues.

This clonotype has ten or more counts. In nucleotides, the CDR3 is TGTGCCAGCAGTACGACGGGACAGACCGAGCAGTACTTC. It encodes CASSTTGQTEQYF. The genes are TRBV12-3 or TRBV12-4 and TRBJ2-7, with TRBD1 matching 7 bases. With 5 bases clipped from V and 6 bases from J, the junction kept 7 bases outside the gene matches. The CDR3 sequence is 13 residues long.

Regarding this clonotype: Given a much more abundant clone one base away, this may be a read error. The CDR3 loop reads CAGSSGQGSQPQHF. CDR3 sequence (DNA): TGTGCCGGTAGTTCGGGACAGGGATCTCAGCCCCAGCATTTT. The chain uses TRBV19 and TRBJ1-5; 9 positions agree with TRBD1. The CDR3 runs to 14 residues. Germline CDR1 is LNHDA and CDR2 is SQIVND (reference sequence).

In this sample, this clonotype turned up many times. The gene calls are TRBV15 and TRBJ1-1; D uncertain. Per the germline V gene, CDR1 is LNHNV and CDR2 is YYDKDF (reference sequence). This CDR3 spans 14 amino acids. Trimming cost V 0 bases and J 1 base, with 6 bases left between them. The CDR3 here is CATSRDFWNTEAFF. CDR3 DNA: TGTGCCACCAGCAGAGATTTCTGGAACACTGAAGCTTTCTTT.

This clonotype was counted many times. The chain combines TRBV7-9 with TRBJ1-5; no clear D. The germline gives CDR1 SEHNR, CDR2 FQNEAQ (reference sequence). V lost 5 bases and J lost 6, with 11 bases in between. This CDR3 comprises 13 residues. CDR3 nucleotide sequence: TGTGCCAGCAGCATTCAAGAGGGTCAGCCCCAGCATTTT. It yields the protein CASSIQEGQPQHF.

This clonotype appeared a few times. The chain carries TRBV27 and TRBJ2-7; possibly TRBD2 for D (5 bases). The CDR3 extends over 15 amino acids. V gave up 4 bases and J gave up 6 bases, with 19 bases separating them. Germline CDR1 reads MNHEY; CDR2 reads SMNVEV (reference sequence). The DNA of the CDR3 is TGTGCCAGCAGTTCCCCAGCTACTCGGGCGGGCGAGCAGTACTTC. Protein: CASSSPATRAGEQYF.

This clonotype appeared once. The V call is TRBV12-3 or TRBV12-4, the J call TRBJ1-1; D ambiguous. This CDR3 is built from 13 residues. V dropped 5 bases and J dropped 3 bases, with 10 bases sitting between them. CDR3 region: CASSKRVYTEAFF. Written as DNA, the CDR3 is TGTGCCAGCAGTAAAAGGGTATACACTGAAGCTTTCTTT.

The rearrangement joins TRBV6-5 to TRBJ1-1, with D tentatively TRBD1 (5 bases). Trimming removed 4 bases from V and 0 bases from J, with 15 bases in between. CDR1 and CDR2 (germline): MNHEY, SVGAGI. The CDR3 covers 16 residues. CDR3 nucleotide sequence: TGTGCCAGCAGTTTACTAGGGGCTTCCATGAACACTGAAGCTTTCTTT. Translating gives CASSLLGASMNTEAFF.

J is TRBJ2-7 and V is TRBV7-9; a possible D gene is TRBD1 (5 bases). This CDR3 spans 13 amino acids. V was cut by 5 bases and J by 4 bases, with 12 bases left in between. Germline CDR1 and CDR2: SEHNR and FQNEAQ (reference sequence). CDR3 sequence reads: CASSHQGGYEQYF. The DNA of the CDR3 is TGTGCCAGCAGCCACCAGGGCGGTTACGAGCAGTACTTC.

The chain has TRBV5-1 and TRBJ2-2; D is unresolved. The CDR3 totals 13 residues. Per the germline V gene, CDR1 is SGHRS and CDR2 is YFSETQ. Between the trimmed V and J ends, which lost 4 bases and 6 bases, there was a span of 10 bases. CDR3 in amino acids: CASSRQVPGELFF. CDR3 sequence (DNA): TGCGCCAGCAGCCGCCAGGTCCCCGGGGAGCTGTTTTTT.

This chain links TRBV27 with TRBJ1-1, with D unclear. The CDR3 sequence is 16 residues long. Germline CDR1 reads MNHEY; CDR2 reads SMNVEV (reference sequence). V was clipped by 5 bases and J by 0 bases, with 16 bases between them. CDR3 nucleotide sequence: TGTGCCAGCAGTACCCGACGGGAAACGATGAACACTGAAGCTTTCTTT. It yields the protein CASSTRRETMNTEAFF.

The V gene is TRBV25-1, the J gene TRBJ2-7, with a possible D match to TRBD2 (5 bases). Per germline, CDR1 MGHDK and CDR2 SYGVNS. V lost 8 bases and J lost 4, with 24 bases in between. This CDR3 spans 16 amino acids. This CDR3 is CASSPPSLARQYEQYF. The DNA of the CDR3 is TGTGCCAGCTCACCACCGTCTCTAGCCCGCCAGTACGAGCAGTACTTC.

A note on this clonotype: A much bigger clone sits one base away, suggesting this may be a read error. The chain links TRBV29-1 to TRBJ1-2; D is unresolved. Germline CDR1 and CDR2: SQVTM and ANQGSEA. This CDR3 comprises 11 residues. V gave up 4 bases and J gave up 8 bases, with 11 bases separating them. The CDR3 region is CSVALTVGYTF. The CDR3 DNA is TGCAGCGTTGCCCTGACTGTGGGCTACACCTTC.

As to this clonotype: A much larger clone sits a single nucleotide away, making a read error possible. The rearrangement uses TRBV7-2 and TRBJ1-3, with D perhaps TRBD1 (5 bases). Germline V gene lookup returns CDR1 SGHTA and CDR2 FQGNSA. CDR3 length: 17 amino acids. Deletions cut 5 bases from V and 2 bases from J, with 19 bases between. CDR3: CASSLKIRGGAGNTIYF. The CDR3 nucleotides are TGTGCCAGCAGCCTTAAGATCCGGGGGGGAGCTGGAAACACCATATATTTT. Using reference TRBV7-2 and TRBJ1-3 for the parts outside the CDR3, the full variable domain is GAGVSQSPSNKVTEKGKDVELRCDPISGHTALYWYRQSLGQGLEFLIYFQGNSAPDKSGLPSDRFSAERTGGSVSTLTIQRTQQEDSAVYLCASSLKIRGGAGNTIYFGEGSWLTVV.

As regards this clonotype: One junction end does not reproduce the germline sequence, and a read error may be involved. The chain links TRBV24-1 to TRBJ2-5, with D possibly TRBD2 on 6 matching bases. Germline V lookup: CDR1 KGHDR, CDR2 SFDVKD. CDR3 length equals 14 residues. CDR3 sequence reads: CATSDWGGQETQHF. Here the CDR3 DNA reads TGTGCCACCAGTGATTGGGGAGGACAAGAGACCCAGCACTTC.

The V gene is TRBV19, the J gene TRBJ2-1; D may match TRBD1 or TRBD2 (5 bases each). V lost 5 bases and J 4 bases, leaving 15 bases between the germline ends. The length of the CDR3 is 15 residues. CDR1 LNHDA and CDR2 SQIVND come from the germline V gene (reference sequence). The CDR3 here is CASSRPRDRYNEQFF. CDR3 bases: TGTGCCAGTAGTCGGCCCAGGGACCGATACAATGAGCAGTTCTTC.

This clonotype was counted between two and nine times. V usage is TRBV10-3 and J usage is TRBJ1-1; D is unclear. The ends were cut back, 4 bases at V and 3 bases at J, with 9 bases in the middle. The germline V gene has CDR1 ENHRY and CDR2 SYGVKD. There are 13 residues in the CDR3. CDR3 sequence: CAISGGPDTEAFF. CDR3 in DNA: TGTGCCATCAGTGGTGGACCTGACACTGAAGCTTTCTTT.

This clonotype was picked up many times. The chain has TRBV12-3 or TRBV12-4 and TRBJ2-7; TRBD2 matches at 9 bases. V trimming: 4 bases; J trimming: 3 bases; junction bases outside the gene matches: 4. The CDR3 spans 14 residues. CDR3 amino acids: CASSWASGDYEQYF. Written as DNA, the CDR3 is TGTGCCAGCAGTTGGGCTAGCGGGGACTACGAGCAGTACTTC.

This clonotype has ten or more counts. The gene calls are TRBV4-2 and TRBJ1-4, with no clear D. In germline, CDR1 is LGHNA, CDR2 YNFKEQ. The CDR3 has 15 residues. Trimming pared 4 bases from V and 7 bases from J, leaving 16 bases between. CDR3 region: CASSPRTGAGEKLFF. As DNA, the CDR3 is TGTGCCAGCAGCCCCCGGACTGGTGCTGGTGAAAAACTGTTTTTT.